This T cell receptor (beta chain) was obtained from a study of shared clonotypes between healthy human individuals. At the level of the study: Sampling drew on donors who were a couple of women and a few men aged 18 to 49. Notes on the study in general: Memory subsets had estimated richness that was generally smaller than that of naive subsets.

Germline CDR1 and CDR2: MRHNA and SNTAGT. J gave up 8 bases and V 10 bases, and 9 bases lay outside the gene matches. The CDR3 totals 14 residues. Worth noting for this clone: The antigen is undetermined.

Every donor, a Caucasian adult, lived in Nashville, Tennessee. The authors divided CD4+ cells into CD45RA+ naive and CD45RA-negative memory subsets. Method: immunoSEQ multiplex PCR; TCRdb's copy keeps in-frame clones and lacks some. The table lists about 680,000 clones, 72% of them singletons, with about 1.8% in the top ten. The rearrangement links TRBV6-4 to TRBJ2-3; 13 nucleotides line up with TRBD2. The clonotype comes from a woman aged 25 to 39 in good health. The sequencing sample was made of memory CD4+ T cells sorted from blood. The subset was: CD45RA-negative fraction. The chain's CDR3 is CATSQGLAGVTQYF. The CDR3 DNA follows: TGTGCCACCAGCCAAGGACTAGCGGGAGTTACGCAGTATTTT.